These 10 T cell receptor beta chains share one sample of origin, sequenced in a study of blood T cell repertoires in COVID-19. Sequenced by immunoSEQ multiplex PCR; TCRdb stores in-frame clones only, minus some. The table has about 68,000 clones, 75% to 80% seen once; the top ten hold about 6%. Sequenced sample: peripheral blood. Receptors originate from a woman aged 55-70 years with acute or convalescent COVID-19.

The chain couples TRBV4-2 to TRBJ2-3, with TRBD2 as a possible D gene (5 bases). CDR3 length: 15 amino acids. Trimming stripped 1 base from V and 2 bases from J, with 10 bases between. Germline CDR1 LGHNA, CDR2 YNFKEQ. The CDR3: CASSQVRGFTDTQYF. The CDR3 DNA is TGTGCCAGCAGCCAAGTTCGGGGATTCACAGATACGCAGTATTTT.

The chain has TRBV15 and TRBJ1-1; 7 bases line up with TRBD1. The CDR3 contains 15 residues. Losses at the gene ends were 2 bases for V and 10 bases for J; bases not matched to a gene: 13. The germline CDR1 and CDR2 sequences are LNHNV and YYDKDF (reference sequence). The CDR3 DNA reads TGTGCCACCAGCAGAAAAGGGACAGACCTGTTTGGAGCTTTCTTT. Translating gives CATSRKGTDLFGAFF.

This chain uses TRBV5-1 with TRBJ2-7; 8 positions agree with TRBD1. The J segment lost 4 bases and the V segment lost 7 bases, leaving 7 bases of the junction unmatched. Germline V gene lookup returns CDR1 SGHRS and CDR2 YFSETQ. The CDR3 sequence is 13 residues long. CDR3 sequence reads: CASHIGQGYEQYF. In nucleotides, the CDR3 is TGCGCCAGCCATATTGGACAGGGATACGAGCAGTACTTC.

V usage is TRBV5-1 and J usage is TRBJ2-1; TRBD2 aligns across 7 bases. The junction had 9 bases not matched to a gene; V was cut back by 4 bases and J by 2 bases. CDR3 length equals 16 residues. CDR1 SGHRS and CDR2 YFSETQ come from the germline V gene. The CDR3 loop reads CASSREAGVTYNEQFF. The CDR3 coding sequence is TGCGCCAGCAGCCGGGAGGCGGGAGTCACCTACAATGAGCAGTTCTTC.

The chain joins TRBV19 to TRBJ1-1; TRBD1 matches at 12 bases. The germline CDR1 and CDR2 sequences are LNHDA and SQIVND (reference sequence). This CDR3 is built from 16 residues. The V segment lost 6 bases and the J segment 4 bases; nucleotides outside the gene matches: 9. The CDR3 nucleotides are TGTGCCAGTAGATGGGGACAGGGGGCAAAGAGCACTGAAGCTTTCTTT. Protein sequence: CASRWGQGAKSTEAFF.

This chain joins TRBV4-2 and TRBJ2-1, with TRBD2 as a possible D gene (7 bases). CDR3 size: 17 residues. CDR1 and CDR2 (germline): LGHNA, YNFKEQ. Trimming left V 4 bases short and J 1 base short, with 17 bases between. The CDR3 loop reads CASSRPMGGPSYNEQFF. The CDR3 nucleotides read TGTGCCAGCAGCCGCCCCATGGGGGGGCCTTCCTACAATGAGCAGTTCTTC.

This clone was detected only once. The genes are TRBV5-1 and TRBJ2-5; TRBD1 aligns across 9 bases. There are 15 residues in the CDR3. J gave up 5 bases and V 4 bases, and 9 bases lay outside the gene matches. CDR1 and CDR2 from the germline V gene are SGHRS and YFSETQ. CDR3 DNA: TGCGCCAGCAGCGAAGGACAGGGGCGATCGGAGACCCAGTACTTC. Its translation: CASSEGQGRSETQYF.

The V call is TRBV2, the J call TRBJ1-5, with D perhaps matching TRBD1 (6 bases). Trimming took 3 bases from V and 4 from J, leaving 10 bases between them. CDR3 size: 14 residues. Looked up from germline, CDR1 is SNHLY and CDR2 is FYNNEI. The CDR3 here is CASSDRTVNQPQHF. The CDR3 nucleotides are TGTGCCAGCAGTGACCGGACAGTAAATCAGCCCCAGCATTTT.

In DNA, the CDR3 is TGCGCCAGCAGCCAAGAGGCCCAGGGACAGACTGTTCACTATGGCTACACCTTC. Its protein product is CASSQEAQGQTVHYGYTF. The rearrangement joins TRBV4-1 to TRBJ1-2; 7 bases are shared with TRBD1. The CDR3 is 18 residues long. In germline, CDR1 is MGHRA, CDR2 YSYEKL. Losses at the gene ends were 0 bases for V and 3 bases for J; bases not matched to a gene: 13.

The genes are TRBV7-9 and TRBJ1-3, with a possible D match to TRBD1 (5 bases). CDR1 and CDR2 from the germline V gene are SEHNR and FQNEAQ (reference sequence). V shed 4 bases and J shed 3 bases, with 7 bases lying between them. This CDR3 has 13 residues. CDR3 sequence reads: CASSWGDGNTIYF. Written as DNA, the CDR3 is TGTGCCAGCAGCTGGGGGGATGGAAACACCATATATTTT.